This passage covers 26 T cell receptor beta chains from one sample sequenced in a study of siplizumab effects on memory and regulatory T cells. The table came from immunoSEQ multiplex PCR; TCRdb's copy has only in-frame clones and leaves some out. The sample yields about 87,000 clones, 94% seen once. Specimen: non-Treg CD4+ T cells sorted from blood. These receptors were taken from a human donor in good health.

The V call is TRBV19, the J call TRBJ1-6; D unresolved. Trimming pared 6 bases from V and 7 bases from J, leaving 19 bases between. CDR1 is LNHDA, CDR2 SQIVND, per germline (reference sequence). This CDR3 region has 16 residues. The chain's CDR3 is CASSNRVFKGNSPLHF. Here the CDR3 DNA reads TGTGCCAGTAGCAACCGGGTTTTCAAAGGGAATTCACCCCTCCACTTT.

This chain uses TRBV6-6 with TRBJ1-1; D may be TRBD1 (5 bases). The V and J ends lost 9 bases and 0 bases respectively, with 20 bases between them. This CDR3 is 16 amino acids long. CDR1 and CDR2 from the germline V gene are MNHNY and SVGAGI (reference sequence). The CDR3 nucleotides are TGTGCCAGTCTCTGGGGCCTACTACCGCTGAACACTGAAGCTTTCTTT. It yields the protein CASLWGLLPLNTEAFF.

The V and J genes are TRBV11-2 and TRBJ2-7, with D maybe TRBD2 (6 bases). This CDR3 is 13 amino acids long. V was cut by 5 bases and J by 6 bases, with 14 bases left in between. Germline V gene sequence: CDR1 SGHAT, CDR2 FQNNGV. CDR3 coding DNA: TGTGCCAGCAGCGCCTACCTAGCGACCGAGCAGTACTTC. Translating gives CASSAYLATEQYF.

The V gene is TRBV5-1, the J gene TRBJ2-2; 7 bases map to TRBD2. Germline CDR1 is SGHRS and CDR2 is YFSETQ. Trimming cost V 5 bases and J 1 base; bases outside gene matches: 2. This CDR3 has 14 amino acids. The CDR3 nucleotides are TGCGCCAGCAGGGGAGGGGTGAACACCGGGGAGCTGTTTTTT. Amino acids: CASRGGVNTGELFF.

The chain carries TRBV7-3 and TRBJ2-3; D unresolved. Trimming took off 3 bases at V and 3 bases at J, with 7 bases between the two ends. The CDR3 runs 13 residues. Per the germline V gene, CDR1 is SGHTA and CDR2 is FQGTGA. DNA for the CDR3: TGTGCCAGCAGCTTCATTGGGACAGATACGCAGTATTTT. Translating it yields CASSFIGTDTQYF.

V and J are TRBV5-1 and TRBJ2-3, with 8 nucleotides matching TRBD2. Unmatched junction bases numbered 11, after V lost 0 bases and J lost 5 bases. The CDR3 length is 17 residues. Germline V gene lookup returns CDR1 SGHRS and CDR2 YFSETQ. This chain's CDR3 is CASSLGPAPAGGDTQYF. CDR3 in DNA: TGCGCCAGCAGCTTGGGTCCAGCCCCCGCGGGGGGAGATACGCAGTATTTT.

The chain recombines TRBV6-6 with TRBJ1-2, with TRBD1 matching over 8 bases. Trimming removed 7 bases from V and 0 bases from J; junction bases left unmatched: 7. Germline values: CDR1 MNHNY, CDR2 SVGAGI (reference sequence). This CDR3 region has 15 residues. As DNA, the CDR3 is TGTGCCAGCACCCAGGGGGCCATAGCTAACTATGGCTACACCTTC. This sequence encodes CASTQGAIANYGYTF.

The chain uses TRBV30 and TRBJ1-2; TRBD1 might be the D (6 bases). The CDR3 spans 12 residues. Germline V gene data show CDR1 as GTSNPN and CDR2 as SVGIG (reference sequence). Trimming took 6 bases from V and 4 from J, leaving 12 bases between them. CDR3 bases: TGTGCCTGCAACAGGGTGAGCTATGGCTACACCTTC. Protein: CACNRVSYGYTF.

The chain employs TRBV7-8 and TRBJ1-4; D possibly corresponds to TRBD1 (6 bases). The germline V gene encodes CDR1 SGHVS and CDR2 FQNEAQ. Trimming left V 6 bases short and J 0 bases short, with 14 bases between. CDR3 length equals 16 residues. The CDR3 sequence is CASRSRAGATNEKLFF. Written as DNA, the CDR3 is TGTGCCAGCAGAAGCAGGGCAGGGGCAACTAATGAAAAACTGTTTTTT.

This clone was found once. DNA for the CDR3: TGTGCCAGCAGGATCAGGGGGCTCGCAGATACGCAGTATTTT. Its protein is CASRIRGLADTQYF. The V call is TRBV11-3, the J call TRBJ2-3; 8 nucleotides agree with TRBD1. The germline gives CDR1 SGHNT, CDR2 YENEEA. CDR3 length: 14 residues. The trim removed 6 bases at V and 4 bases at J, leaving 6 bases unmatched.

The V gene is TRBV27, the J gene TRBJ2-2; TRBD2 matches at 10 bases. CDR1 is MNHEY, CDR2 SMNVEV, per germline (reference sequence). V lost 1 base and J lost 1; bases outside the gene matches: 0. The CDR3 has 16 residues. The CDR3 reads CASSLLAGGNTGELFF. CDR3 nucleotide sequence: TGTGCCAGCAGTTTATTAGCGGGGGGGAACACCGGGGAGCTGTTTTTT.

This clone was counted a few times. This chain connects TRBV9 to TRBJ1-6; TRBD1 aligns across 8 bases. CDR3 length: 15 residues. The germline CDR1 and CDR2 sequences are SGDLS and YYNGEE. Trimming cost V 5 bases and J 9 bases; bases outside gene matches: 10. The CDR3 reads CASRIPPGGCSPLHF. DNA of the CDR3: TGTGCCAGCAGGATCCCACCAGGGGGCTGTTCACCCCTCCACTTT.

The rearrangement links TRBV6-1 to TRBJ2-7; TRBD2 might be the D (8 bases). Trimming took 7 bases from V and 4 from J, leaving 17 bases between them. The CDR3 is 14 residues long. Germline CDR1 is MNHNS and CDR2 is SASEGT. The CDR3 region has the DNA TGTGCCAGCACTCCCGGGAGGGGGCTATACGAGCAGTACTTC. This translates into CASTPGRGLYEQYF.

The chain uses TRBV5-1 and TRBJ1-6, with 7 nucleotides matching TRBD1. Looked up from germline, CDR1 is SGHRS and CDR2 is YFSETQ. After removal of 0 bases from V and 10 bases from J, the junction contained 7 bases not matched to a gene. CDR3 length equals 15 residues. The CDR3: CASSLGRQGTSPLHF. For the CDR3, the DNA is TGCGCCAGCAGCTTGGGACGACAGGGAACCTCACCCCTCCACTTT.

This clone was picked up one time. The V call is TRBV29-1, the J call TRBJ1-2, with D hard to call. This CDR3 region has 13 residues. Germline V gives CDR1 SQVTM, CDR2 ANQGSEA. V was pared by 7 bases and J by 3 bases, with 15 bases between. CDR3 protein: CSGSQTGYYGYTF. The DNA of the CDR3 is TGCAGCGGGAGTCAGACGGGGTACTATGGCTACACCTTC.

The chain links TRBV5-1 to TRBJ1-4; maybe TRBD1 (5 bases). The CDR3 covers 13 residues. V was shortened by 4 bases and J by 8 bases, with 12 bases between the two germline ends. In germline, CDR1 is SGHRS, CDR2 YFSETQ. The CDR3 is CASSLIWGEKLFF. In DNA, the CDR3 is TGCGCCAGCAGCCTCATCTGGGGCGAAAAACTGTTTTTT.

This clone has a single count. The chain couples TRBV4-1 to TRBJ1-4; 7 bases fit TRBD1. J lost 8 bases, V lost 0 bases, and 12 bases had no gene match. Germline assignment: CDR1 MGHRA and CDR2 YSYEKL. The CDR3 length is 17 residues. CDR3 region: CASSQDLTGQRWEKLFF. The CDR3 nucleotides are TGCGCCAGCAGCCAAGATCTTACGGGACAGCGGTGGGAAAAACTGTTTTTT.

CDR3 region: CASSERGGTEAFF. The CDR3 DNA reads as TGTGCCAGCAGCGAAAGGGGAGGCACTGAAGCTTTCTTT. The chain carries TRBV6-5 and TRBJ1-1, with D maybe TRBD1 (5 bases). The ends were cut back, 6 bases at V and 4 bases at J, with 12 bases in the middle. Germline V gene sequence: CDR1 MNHEY, CDR2 SVGAGI. CDR3 length equals 13 residues.

This clone was seen only once. The chain recombines TRBV5-1 with TRBJ1-1; 7 bases line up with TRBD1. In germline, CDR1 is SGHRS, CDR2 YFSETQ. This CDR3 spans 13 amino acids. The V and J ends lost 7 bases and 0 bases, in that order; junction bases with no gene match: 3. CDR3 nucleotides: TGCGCCAGCCGGGACAGCATGAACACTGAAGCTTTCTTT. This encodes CASRDSMNTEAFF.

The V and J genes are TRBV14 and TRBJ2-1; 9 bases agree with TRBD1. V lost 1 base and J lost 9; bases outside the gene matches: 16. From germline, CDR1 is SGHDN and CDR2 FVKESK. CDR3 length: 18 residues. The CDR3 here is CASSQGGVGTGRSSEQFF. DNA of the CDR3: TGTGCCAGCAGCCAAGGGGGCGTTGGGACAGGGAGGAGTAGTGAGCAGTTCTTC.

V gene TRBV5-3 combines with J gene TRBJ2-5; TRBD1 is a possible D gene (5 bases). TRBV5-3 is filed as an ORF, its function uncertain. This CDR3 is built from 12 residues. V lost 7 bases and J 1 base, leaving 8 bases between the germline ends. The CDR3 region has the DNA TGTGCCAGAGACAGCCCCCAAGAGACCCAGTACTTC. It translates to CARDSPQETQYF.

The table lists this clone with a count of one. This chain links TRBV9 with TRBJ1-3; maybe TRBD1 (6 bases). Germline loops: CDR1 SGDLS, CDR2 YYNGEE. The CDR3 loop spans 13 amino acids. The ends were cut back, 7 bases at V and 4 bases at J, with 12 bases in the middle. In nucleotides, the CDR3 is TGTGCCAGCGGGGGGCGCGGAGGAAACACCATATATTTT. This sequence encodes CASGGRGGNTIYF. The full variable domain, rest sourced from reference TRBV9 and TRBJ1-3, is DSGVTQTPKHLITATGQRVTLRCSPRSGDLSVYWYQQSLDQGLQFLIQYYNGEERAKGNILERFSAQQFPDLHSELNLSSLELGDSALYFCASGGRGGNTIYFGEGSWLTVV.

The genes are TRBV9 and TRBJ1-5; 8 bases are shared with TRBD1. Germline CDR1 reads SGDLS; CDR2 reads YYNGEE. V lost 3 bases, J lost 6 bases, and 5 bases stayed unmatched. This CDR3 spans 14 amino acids. The DNA of the CDR3 is TGTGCCAGCAGCGCTGGACAGGGCCCTCAGCCCCAGCATTTT. This gives the protein CASSAGQGPQPQHF.

The V call is TRBV5-1, the J call TRBJ2-3; D gene uncertain. Trimming took off 2 bases at V and 4 bases at J, with 8 bases between the two ends. The length of the CDR3 is 13 residues. Germline-derived CDR1 and CDR2 are SGHRS and YFSETQ. DNA of the CDR3: TGCGCCAGCAGCTTCCGGGCGGCAGATACGCAGTATTTT. Protein product: CASSFRAADTQYF.

The gene calls are TRBV11-2 and TRBJ2-5; 8 bases fit TRBD2. With 1 base clipped from V and 9 bases from J, the junction kept 10 bases outside the gene matches. This CDR3 is built from 15 residues. Germline values: CDR1 SGHAT, CDR2 FQNNGV. The CDR3 sequence: CASSLVFFSGEAQYF. Written as DNA, the CDR3 is TGTGCCAGCAGCTTAGTCTTTTTTAGCGGGGAGGCCCAGTACTTC.

This clone has only one observation. The chain has TRBV11-2 and TRBJ2-7; no firm D call. The length of the CDR3 is 13 residues. Germline V CDR1 and CDR2: SGHAT, FQNNGV. Deletions cut 2 bases from V and 3 bases from J, with 8 bases between. The CDR3 sequence is CASSLSSYYEQYF. The CDR3 DNA reads as TGTGCCAGCAGCTTATCGTCGTACTACGAGCAGTACTTC.